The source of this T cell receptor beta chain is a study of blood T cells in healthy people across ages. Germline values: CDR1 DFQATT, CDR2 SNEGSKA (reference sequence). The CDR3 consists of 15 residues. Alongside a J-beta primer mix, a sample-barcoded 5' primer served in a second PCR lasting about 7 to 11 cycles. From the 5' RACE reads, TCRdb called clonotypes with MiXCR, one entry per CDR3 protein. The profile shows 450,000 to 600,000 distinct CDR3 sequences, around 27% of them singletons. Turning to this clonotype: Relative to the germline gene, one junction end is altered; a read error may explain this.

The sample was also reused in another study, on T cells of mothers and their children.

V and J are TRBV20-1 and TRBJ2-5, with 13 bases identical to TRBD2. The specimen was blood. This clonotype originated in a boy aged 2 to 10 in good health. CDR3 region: CSTSGRAGGQETQYF. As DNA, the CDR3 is TGCAGTACTAGCGGGAGGGCTGGGGGGCAAGAGACCCAGTACTTC.